These T cell receptor beta chains were read from a single sample in a study of identical twins. Each CDR3 protein is one row after TCRdb ran MiXCR on the 5' RACE reads. Among about 890,000 distinct CDR3 sequences, around an eighth were seen once, and the ten largest hold around 1.6%. The data were also submitted as part of a second study, on yellow fever vaccine responses in identical twins.

Source material: PBMCs. The receptors shown here come from a woman younger than 35 in good health. CDR3s include the opening cysteine and the closing phenylalanine or tryptophan. The order of the fields is clone size, J gene, D gene, V gene, CDR3 DNA, CDR3 protein. The D gene is left open where the match is weak. Clone size appears in some rows only: once, few, many, or a class for an expanded clone.

>few|TRBJ2-7|TRBD1|TRBV24-1
TGTGCCACCAGTGATGGGACAGGGGACAATCTTAACTACGAGCAGTACTTC
CATSDGTGDNLNYEQYF
>few|TRBJ2-3|.|TRBV19
TGTGCCAGCCGCGAGGGGGGGACAAATACGCAGTATTTT
CASREGGTNTQYF
>.|TRBJ2-3|.|TRBV6-1
TGTGCCAGCCGAGGTGGGATGATGCGCACAGATACGCAGTATTTT
CASRGGMMRTDTQYF
>.|TRBJ2-1|TRBD1|TRBV28
TGTGCCAGCAGTTACCCGGGACAGGGGGCTCGGGGCTCCTACAATGAGCAGTTCTTC
CASSYPGQGARGSYNEQFF
>.|TRBJ2-1|.|TRBV29-1
TGCAGCGGTGGGGGAGAGGACGCCGTGTTCTTC
CSGGGEDAVFF
>many|TRBJ2-1|TRBD1|TRBV7-8
TGCGCCAGCAGCCTAGGGACAGGGGGCAATGAGCAGTTCTTC
CASSLGTGGNEQFF
>many|TRBJ2-5|TRBD2|TRBV25-1
TGTGCCAGCGGGAAAGCGGGGACCGTCGAGACCCAGTACTTC
CASGKAGTVETQYF
>few|TRBJ2-1|.|TRBV4-2
TGTGCCAGCAGCCGGGGCCAGAACAATGAGCAGTTCTTC
CASSRGQNNEQFF
>.|TRBJ2-1|TRBD1|TRBV27
TGTGCCAGCAGTTTATGGTTGACAGGGGGAGACAATGAGCAGTTCTTC
CASSLWLTGGDNEQFF
>.|TRBJ2-7|TRBD2|TRBV5-1
TGCGCCAGCAGCCCCTTTTTTCTGCCTAGCGGCTACGAGCAGTACTTC
CASSPFFLPSGYEQYF
>few|TRBJ2-7|.|TRBV20-1
TGCAGTGCTAGAGATTCGCAGCGGTCCTACGAGCAGTACTTC
CSARDSQRSYEQYF
>.|TRBJ1-3|.|TRBV13
TGTGCCAGCAGCTGGCGGAGCTCTGGAAACACCATATATTTT
CASSWRSSGNTIYF
>many|TRBJ2-1|.|TRBV11-2
TGTGCCAGCAGCCCTCGTTTAAGCTCCTACAATGAGCAGTTCTTC
CASSPRLSSYNEQFF
>many|TRBJ2-1|.|TRBV12-3/TRBV12-4
TGTGCCCGCTGTTTAGCGCTAATAGGAAGGGGGGACTACAATGAGCAGTTCTTC
CARCLALIGRGDYNEQFF